Included here is one T cell receptor beta chain sequence, with context. Antigen unknown. The data belong to a study of cytomegalovirus exposure and HLA in healthy donors. Study results and caveats: For cytomegalovirus status, the classifier reportedly gave diagnoses with high specificity and sensitivity.

Separation from the roughly 700-subject first cohort characterized the roughly 130-subject validation cohort, to which the donors belonged. This CDR3 region has 19 residues. TCRdb's copy holds only in-frame clones and misses some; the assay was immunoSEQ multiplex PCR. The sample carries 100,000 to 130,000 clones, approximately 95% recorded once. This sequence was found in a young woman in good health and CMV-seronegative. This chain joins TRBV21-1 and TRBJ2-7; the DNA was not used to check the table's D call, TRBD1. TRBV21-1 is noted as a pseudogene. The sequenced sample was PBMCs. The CDR3 region is CASSKSPAFDRESNYEQYF. The CDR3, as DNA: TGTGCCAGCAGCAAAAGTCCGGCCTTTGACAGGGAGTCCAACTACGAGCAGTACTTC.